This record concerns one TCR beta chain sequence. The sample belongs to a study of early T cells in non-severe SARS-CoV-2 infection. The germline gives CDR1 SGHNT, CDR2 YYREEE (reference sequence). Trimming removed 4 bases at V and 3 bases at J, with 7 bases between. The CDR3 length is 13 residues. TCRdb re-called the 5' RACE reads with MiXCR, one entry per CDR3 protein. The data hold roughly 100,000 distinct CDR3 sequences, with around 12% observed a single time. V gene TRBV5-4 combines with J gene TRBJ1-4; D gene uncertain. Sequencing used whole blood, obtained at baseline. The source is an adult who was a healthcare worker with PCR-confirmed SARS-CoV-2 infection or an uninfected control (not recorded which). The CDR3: CASSTAANEKLFF. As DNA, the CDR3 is TGTGCCAGCAGCACCGCGGCTAATGAAAAACTGTTTTTT.